This record looks at one T cell receptor beta chain sequence and its context. Using immunoSEQ multiplex PCR, the repertoire was profiled, and TCRdb retains in-frame clones only, with some absent. The top ten clones hold over 0.1% of a sample with hundreds of thousands of clones, about 95% of them seen once. These data originate in a study of shared clonotypes between healthy human individuals. V was pared by 4 bases and J by 5 bases, with 14 bases between. CDR1 and CDR2 (germline): ENHRY, SYGVKD. The CDR3 sequence is 14 residues long. The naive CD8 fraction comprised CD45RO-negative cells positively selected for CCR7 and excluded terminally differentiated effector memory CD45RA+ cells. Only Caucasian adults living in Nashville, Tennessee made up the donor group.

This clonotype originated in a woman aged 25 to 39 in good health. This chain uses TRBV10-3 with TRBJ1-1; D not certain. Sequencing input: naive CD8+ T cells sorted from blood. The DNA of the CDR3 is TGTGCCATCAGTGCCCCGGGCGCGGGAACTGAAGCTTTCTTT. This codes for CAISAPGAGTEAFF.